The present T cell receptor (beta chain) was sequenced within a study of blood T cell repertoires in COVID-19. Here immunoSEQ multiplex PCR was the method, and the copy in TCRdb shows in-frame clones only, minus some. Of around 300,000 clones in the sample, around 90% were seen once. The CDR3 covers 15 residues. The V gene end was trimmed by 5 bases and the J gene end by 8 bases; junction bases not matched to a gene: 14. The germline gives CDR1 SEHNR, CDR2 FQNEAQ (reference sequence). The sample comprised peripheral blood. The sequence was collected from a woman aged 25-40 years with COVID-19, enrolled during active disease. The V and J genes are TRBV7-9 and TRBJ1-1; TRBD1 matches 7 bases. Here the CDR3 reads CASSRPGQTLSEAFF. For the CDR3, the DNA is TGTGCCAGCAGCCGTCCGGGACAGACTCTTTCGGAAGCTTTCTTT.